This is a list of T cell receptor beta chains from one sample in a study of T cell responses to AZD1222 COVID-19 vaccine. Generated by immunoSEQ multiplex PCR, the TCRdb table keeps only in-frame clones and is missing some. The repertoire holds roughly 100,000 clones, 90% seen once, with 4% to 5.5% in the top ten. The source was peripheral blood, collected on day 0 of AZD1222 vaccination. These receptors were collected from an adult in good health. CDR3s include the opening cysteine and the closing phenylalanine or tryptophan. A D gene is named only where the DNA matches it firmly. The size of a clone is reported for some rows only, either as once, few or many, or as a class for expanded clones.

len	abundance	v_gene	j_gene	d_gene	CDR3aa	CDR3nt
16	-	TRBV7-6	TRBJ2-7	TRBD2	CASSRTSGGSRGEQYF	TGTGCCAGCAGCCGGACTAGCGGGGGATCACGGGGCGAGCAGTACTTC
14	-	TRBV7-9	TRBJ2-5	-	CASSLVRGFETQYF	TGTGCCAGCAGCTTGGTCAGGGGTTTTGAGACCCAGTACTTC
12	-	TRBV23-1	TRBJ1-1	-	CASREVNTEAFF	TGCGCCAGCAGGGAGGTGAACACTGAAGCTTTCTTT
15	-	TRBV3-1/TRBV3-2	TRBJ1-4	TRBD1	CASSQDDRGYEKLFF	TGTGCCAGCAGCCAAGACGACAGGGGGTATGAAAAACTGTTTTTT
14	-	TRBV5-4	TRBJ2-7	-	CASSLVPETYEQYF	TGTGCCAGCAGCTTGGTCCCAGAAACCTACGAGCAGTACTTC
15	-	TRBV2	TRBJ1-2	TRBD1	CASSRDRELYYGYTF	TGTGCCAGCAGTCGGGACAGGGAACTCTACTATGGCTACACCTTC
13	once	TRBV19	TRBJ2-7	-	CASTGYSSYEQYF	TGTGCCAGTACAGGATACAGCTCCTACGAGCAGTACTTC
14	-	TRBV6-1	TRBJ1-2	-	CASSEAHGGYGYTF	TGTGCCAGCAGTGAAGCGCACGGGGGGTATGGCTACACCTTC
18	-	TRBV4-3	TRBJ2-3	-	CASSQDREFWGDGDTQYF	TGCGCCAGCAGCCAAGATCGGGAATTTTGGGGGGATGGGGATACGCAGTATTTT
16	-	TRBV10-3	TRBJ2-7	TRBD1	CAIRASGTGSSYEQYF	TGTGCCATCAGAGCCTCCGGGACAGGTAGCTCCTACGAGCAGTACTTC
14	-	TRBV7-2	TRBJ2-5	TRBD2	CASSSVAGAETQYF	TGTGCCAGCAGCTCCGTAGCGGGGGCGGAGACCCAGTACTTC
13	-	TRBV7-9	TRBJ2-5	-	CASSLAGRETQYF	TGTGCCAGCAGCCTGGCGGGGAGAGAGACCCAGTACTTC
15	-	TRBV18	TRBJ1-3	-	CASSIRGSSGNTIYF	TGTGCCAGCTCGATAAGGGGCTCCTCTGGAAACACCATATATTTT
16	-	TRBV4-3	TRBJ1-1	-	CASSQDYPAMNTEAFF	TGCGCCAGCAGCCAAGATTACCCCGCCATGAACACTGAAGCTTTCTTT
14	-	TRBV5-6	TRBJ1-2	-	CASMGQGAGYGYTF	TGTGCCAGCATGGGGCAGGGCGCGGGTTATGGCTACACCTTC
13	-	TRBV28	TRBJ2-7	-	CASSTPRWGEQYF	TGTGCCAGCTCTACACCCCGCTGGGGAGAGCAGTACTTC
12	once	TRBV10-2	TRBJ1-1	TRBD1	CASVGTGTEAFF	TGCGCCAGCGTCGGGACAGGTACTGAAGCTTTCTTT
18	-	TRBV6-4	TRBJ1-4	-	CASSETTGQTATNEKLFF	TGTGCCAGCAGTGAGACGACTGGACAGACTGCAACTAATGAAAAACTGTTTTTT
13	-	TRBV4-1	TRBJ2-2	-	CASSQDNTGELFF	TGCGCCAGCAGCCAAGATAATACCGGGGAGCTGTTTTTT
13	-	TRBV9	TRBJ2-3	TRBD2	CASSVGLAGTQYF	TGTGCCAGCAGCGTAGGACTAGCGGGTACGCAGTATTTT
13	-	TRBV7-3	TRBJ1-1	-	CASSLSPDTEAFF	TGTGCCAGCAGCTTAAGCCCGGACACTGAAGCTTTCTTT
15	-	TRBV7-2	TRBJ1-6	-	CASSLEERINSPLHF	TGTGCCAGCAGCTTAGAGGAGAGGATTAATTCACCCCTCCACTTT
15	-	TRBV7-2	TRBJ2-7	TRBD2	CASSGLAGAFYEQYF	TGTGCCAGCAGCGGACTAGCGGGGGCCTTCTACGAGCAGTACTTC
17	-	TRBV6-9	TRBJ1-5	-	CASSYGTRDSANQPQHF	TGTGCCAGCAGTTATGGTACAAGGGATTCGGCCAATCAGCCCCAGCATTTT
15	-	TRBV3-1/TRBV3-2	TRBJ2-7	-	CASSQDTGQIYEQYF	TGTGCCAGCAGCCAAGATACAGGACAGATCTACGAGCAGTACTTC
14	-	TRBV3-1/TRBV3-2	TRBJ2-2	-	CASTRGSHTGELFF	TGTGCCAGCACACGGGGGTCACACACCGGGGAGCTGTTTTTT
17	-	TRBV27	TRBJ1-3	-	CASSLTFGGAGGNTIYF	TGTGCCAGCAGTCTCACGTTTGGGGGGGCGGGTGGAAACACCATATATTTT
15	-	TRBV2	TRBJ2-1	TRBD2	CASRRLAGEYNEQFF	TGTGCCAGCAGGAGACTAGCGGGGGAATACAATGAGCAGTTCTTC
18	-	TRBV19	TRBJ2-1	-	CASSISGETTIFWNEQFF	TGTGCCAGTAGTATTAGCGGCGAGACCACCATTTTCTGGAATGAGCAGTTCTTC
17	-	TRBV19	TRBJ2-6	-	CASSMSRVSAGANVLTF	TGTGCCAGTAGTATGTCCAGGGTCTCGGCTGGGGCCAACGTCCTGACTTTC
17	few	TRBV5-3	TRBJ1-5	TRBD1	CARSPTPQGAQGQPQHF	TGTGCCAGAAGCCCTACCCCACAGGGGGCGCAAGGTCAGCCCCAGCATTTT
13	once	TRBV7-3	TRBJ1-6	-	CASSSRQNSPLHF	TGTGCCAGCAGCTCCCGACAGAATTCACCCCTCCACTTT
15	-	TRBV2	TRBJ2-7	TRBD2	CASSEYGRGFYEQYF	TGTGCCAGCAGTGAATATGGGCGGGGGTTCTACGAGCAGTACTTC
15	-	TRBV27	TRBJ2-1	-	CASSLLASDRDEQFF	TGTGCCAGCAGTTTACTCGCTAGCGATAGAGACGAGCAGTTCTTC
15	-	TRBV27	TRBJ2-1	-	CASSPPPDSPRGQFF	TGTGCCAGCAGTCCCCCACCCGACAGCCCGAGGGGGCAGTTCTTC
14	-	TRBV6-4	TRBJ1-1	TRBD1	CASSEGTGDTEAFF	TGTGCCAGCAGTGAAGGGACAGGGGACACTGAAGCTTTCTTT
13	-	TRBV12-3/TRBV12-4	TRBJ1-2	TRBD1	CASSPSTGGGYTF	TGTGCCAGCAGTCCCTCGACAGGGGGTGGCTACACCTTC
15	-	TRBV3-1/TRBV3-2	TRBJ2-7	TRBD2	CASSQGGAGAYEQYF	TGTGCCAGCAGCCAAGGGGGAGCGGGGGCCTACGAGCAGTACTTC
15	-	TRBV18	TRBJ2-3	TRBD2	CASSLGLAFTDTQYF	TGTGCCAGCTCACTAGGACTAGCATTCACAGATACGCAGTATTTT
13	-	TRBV12-3/TRBV12-4	TRBJ2-3	-	CASRLGGTDTQYF	TGTGCCAGCAGATTAGGGGGAACAGATACGCAGTATTTT